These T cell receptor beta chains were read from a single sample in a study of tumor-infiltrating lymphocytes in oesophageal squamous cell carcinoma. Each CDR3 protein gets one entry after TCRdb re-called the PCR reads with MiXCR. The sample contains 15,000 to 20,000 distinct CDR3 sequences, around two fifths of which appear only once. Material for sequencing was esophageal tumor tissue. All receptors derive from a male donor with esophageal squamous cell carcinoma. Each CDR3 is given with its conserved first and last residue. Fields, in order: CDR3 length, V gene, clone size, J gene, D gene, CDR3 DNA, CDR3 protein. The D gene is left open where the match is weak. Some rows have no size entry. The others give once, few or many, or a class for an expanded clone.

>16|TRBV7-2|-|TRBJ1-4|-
TGTGCCAGCAGCCAAGGGACATTTGCAACTAATGAAAAACTGTTTTTT
CASSQGTFATNEKLFF
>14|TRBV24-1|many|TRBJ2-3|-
TGTGCCACCAGAGGGAGCCAACACACAGATACGCAGTATTTT
CATRGSQHTDTQYF
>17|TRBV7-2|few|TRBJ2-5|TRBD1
TGTGCCAGCAGCTTAGCTTTGGGACAGTCGCGAAAAGAGACCCAGTACTTC
CASSLALGQSRKETQYF
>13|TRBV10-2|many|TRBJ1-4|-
TGCGCCAGCAGTGAGAGGCGTCGGGAAAAACTGTTTTTT
CASSERRREKLFF
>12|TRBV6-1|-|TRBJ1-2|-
TGTGCCAGCAGTGAAGCAGGCTATGGCTACACCTTC
CASSEAGYGYTF
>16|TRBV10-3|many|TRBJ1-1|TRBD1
TGTGCCATCAGTGAAAAGCAGGACAGGCAACACACTGAAGCTTTCTTT
CAISEKQDRQHTEAFF
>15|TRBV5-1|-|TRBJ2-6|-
TGCGCCAGCAGCCCGCCAGTGGTTGGGGCCAACGTCCTGACTTTC
CASSPPVVGANVLTF
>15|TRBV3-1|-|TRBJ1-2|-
TGTGCCAGCAGCCAAGAAACAGCAGGGGATTCTGGCTACACCTTC
CASSQETAGDSGYTF
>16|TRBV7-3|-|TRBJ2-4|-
TGTGCCAGCAGCTTAACAGGAAATCTAGCCAAAAACATTCAGTACTTC
CASSLTGNLAKNIQYF
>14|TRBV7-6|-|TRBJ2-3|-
TGTGCCAGCAGCTCCCAGTCTCTGGCAGATACGCAGTATTTT
CASSSQSLADTQYF
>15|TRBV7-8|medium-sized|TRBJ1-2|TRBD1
TGTGCCAGCAGAGAACCGGGACAGGGGGCGGGTGGCTACACCTTC
CASREPGQGAGGYTF
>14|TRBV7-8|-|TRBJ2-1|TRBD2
TGTGCCAGCAGCGCCGGGACTAGTGTAAATGAGCAGTTCTTC
CASSAGTSVNEQFF
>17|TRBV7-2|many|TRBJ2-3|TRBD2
TGTGCCAGCAGCTTAACCAGCGGGGGGGGCGGGGCAGATACGCAGTATTTT
CASSLTSGGGGADTQYF
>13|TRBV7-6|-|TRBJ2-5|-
TGTGCCAGCAGCTTAGGCCCGGATGAGACCCAGTACTTC
CASSLGPDETQYF
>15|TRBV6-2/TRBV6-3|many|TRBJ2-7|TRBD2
TGTGCCAGCAGTTCGCTAGCGGGAGTCGGCGACGAGCAGTACTTC
CASSSLAGVGDEQYF
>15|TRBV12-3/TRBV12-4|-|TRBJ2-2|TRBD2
TGTGCCAGCAGGCTAGCGGGAGGGAACACCGGGGAGCTGTTTTTT
CASRLAGGNTGELFF
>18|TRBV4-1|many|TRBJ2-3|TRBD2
TGCGCCAGCAGCCAAGACAGGGGACTAGGCATTAGCACAGATACGCAGTATTTT
CASSQDRGLGISTDTQYF
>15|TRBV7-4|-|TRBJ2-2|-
TGTGCCAGCTTCTATATTAGGGGGAACACCGGGGAGCTGTTTTTT
CASFYIRGNTGELFF
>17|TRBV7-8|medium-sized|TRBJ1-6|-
TGTGCCAGCAGCTTACGACGCGCGGCCCAGGGCGATTCACCCCTCCACTTT
CASSLRRAAQGDSPLHF
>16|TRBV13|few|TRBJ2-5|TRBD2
TGTGCCAGCAGCTTGGGCCTTGCGGGAGGGCAAGAGACCCAGTACTTC
CASSLGLAGGQETQYF
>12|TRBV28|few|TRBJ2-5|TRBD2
TGTGCCAGCAGTGCGTCTAGCGGTTTCCCGTACTTC
CASSASSGFPYF
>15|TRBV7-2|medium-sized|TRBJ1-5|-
TGTGCCAGCAGCGTATCGGGGTATAGCAATCAGCCCCAGCATTTT
CASSVSGYSNQPQHF
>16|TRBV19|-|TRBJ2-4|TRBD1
TGTGCCAGTAGTATCTTTCTGAGGGGGCTTGAACATACGCAGCACTTC
CASSIFLRGLEHTQHF
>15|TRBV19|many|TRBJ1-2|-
TGTGCCAGTACACCAGAGCCGTTAGCTAACTATGGCTACACCTTC
CASTPEPLANYGYTF
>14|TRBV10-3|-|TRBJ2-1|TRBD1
TGTGCCATCAGTCCCGACAGGGTGGTCTACGAGCAGTTCTTC
CAISPDRVVYEQFF
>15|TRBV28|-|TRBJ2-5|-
TGTGCCAGCAGTTTATTGGGTAGAATACCAGAGACCCAGTACTTC
CASSLLGRIPETQYF
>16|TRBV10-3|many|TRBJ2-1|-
TGTGCCACGAGACTCCGGGTAGGACAAACCTACAATGAGCAGTTCTTC
CATRLRVGQTYNEQFF
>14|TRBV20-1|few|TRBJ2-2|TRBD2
TGCAGTGCCGCACTAGCGGGGGACACCGGGGAGCTGTTTTTT
CSAALAGDTGELFF
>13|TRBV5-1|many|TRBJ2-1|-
TGCGCCAGCAGCTGGACGCCGGCATCTGAGCAGTTCTTC
CASSWTPASEQFF
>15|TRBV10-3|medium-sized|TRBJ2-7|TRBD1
TGTGCCATCAGTGGCGGACAGGGGATTAACCACGAGCAGTACTTC
CAISGGQGINHEQYF
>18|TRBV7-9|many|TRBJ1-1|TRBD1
TGTGCCAGCAGCCCTTACGCAGGGGGCGCAGATATGAACACTGAAGCTTTCTTT
CASSPYAGGADMNTEAFF
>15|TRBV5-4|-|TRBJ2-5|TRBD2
TGTGCCAGCAGCCCTCTGGGGACTAGCGGGAGTACCCAGTACTTC
CASSPLGTSGSTQYF
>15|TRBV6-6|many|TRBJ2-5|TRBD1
TGTGCCAGCAGTTACTCGAGTGACAGGGAAGGGACCCAGTACTTC
CASSYSSDREGTQYF
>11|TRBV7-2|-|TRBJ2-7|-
TGTGCCAGCAGCCCCCTGGACGAGCAGTACTTC
CASSPLDEQYF
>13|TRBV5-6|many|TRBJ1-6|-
TGTGCCAGCAGCTTGAAGTTGGGGTCACCCCTCCACTTT
CASSLKLGSPLHF
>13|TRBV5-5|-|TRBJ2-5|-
TGTGCCAGCAGCTCGACAGGAGGGGAGACCCAGTACTTC
CASSSTGGETQYF
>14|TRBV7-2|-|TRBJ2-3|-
TGTGCCAGCAGCTTGGGACCGAACACAGATACGCAGTATTTT
CASSLGPNTDTQYF
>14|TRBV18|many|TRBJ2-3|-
TGTGCCAGCTCAACATACAGAGAGGCAGATACGCAGTATTTT
CASSTYREADTQYF
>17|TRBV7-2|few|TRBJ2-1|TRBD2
TGTGCCAGCAGCTCCTTGGAGGGACTAGCGGTCTACAATGAGCAGTTCTTC
CASSSLEGLAVYNEQFF
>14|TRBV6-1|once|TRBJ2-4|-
TGTGCCAGCAATCGGGAACCAACCAAAACCGGGGGGTACTTC
CASNREPTKTGGYF
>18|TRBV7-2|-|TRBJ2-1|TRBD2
TGTGCCAGCACCATACTAGCGGGGGGGGTCGGGGGCCACAATGAGCAGTTCTTC
CASTILAGGVGGHNEQFF
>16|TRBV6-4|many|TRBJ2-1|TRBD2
TGTGCCAGCAGTGACACTAGCGGATCCTCCTACAATGAGCAGTTCTTC
CASSDTSGSSYNEQFF
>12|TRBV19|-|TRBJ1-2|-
TGTGCCAGTAGTCTGACCAGGGATGGCTACACCTTC
CASSLTRDGYTF
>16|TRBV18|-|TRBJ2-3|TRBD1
TGTGCCAGCTCAACGGGACAGACTACGACCACCGGGGAGCTGTATTTT
CASSTGQTTTTGELYF